These 27 T cell receptor beta chains share one sample of origin, sequenced in a study of blood T cell repertoires in COVID-19 (dated by TCRdb to the early 2020s). The method behind the library was the immunoSEQ multiplex PCR assay. Here the immuneACCESS table is served through TCRdb, limited to in-frame sequences with V and J called. Missing clones are a known gap in these copies; in checked studies unresolved V genes cover under half, and the rest lacks a known reason. This sample gives some 150,000 clones in total; roughly 89% of them show up just once. In total, the top ten clones hold approximately 0.55% of the sample. The sample was peripheral blood. The receptors shown here come from a man between 50 and 59 years old with acute or convalescent COVID-19.

The rearrangement joins TRBV5-1 to TRBJ2-1, with 9 bases lining up with TRBD2. CDR3 size: 18 residues. Germline CDR1 is SGHRS and CDR2 is YFSETQ. Germline trimming cut 3 bases from V and 2 bases from J; bases unmatched to any gene: 12. CDR3 bases: TGCGCCAGCAGCTCTGGCGGTGTAGCGGGAGCGACCTACAATGAGCAGTTCTTC. As protein: CASSSGGVAGATYNEQFF.

The chain joins TRBV10-3 to TRBJ2-7, with 13 nucleotides matching TRBD2. This CDR3 has 16 amino acids. The trim removed 2 bases at V and 5 bases at J, leaving 6 bases unmatched. Germline CDR1 reads ENHRY; CDR2 reads SYGVKD. CDR3 residues: CAISEPGLAGDDEQYF. The DNA of the CDR3 is TGTGCCATCAGTGAGCCCGGACTAGCGGGAGATGACGAGCAGTACTTC.

Note on this clone: This same CDR3 is encoded by further DNA sequences in the sample. The rearrangement uses TRBV4-2 and TRBJ2-1; no clear D. CDR1 LGHNA and CDR2 YNFKEQ come from the germline V gene. Between the trimmed V and J ends, which lost 1 base and 5 bases, there was a span of 9 bases. The CDR3 has 14 residues. Written as DNA, the CDR3 is TGTGCCAGCAGCCAAGGGGCCATCGACAATGAGCAGTTCTTC. Its translation: CASSQGAIDNEQFF.

The V and J genes are TRBV7-3 and TRBJ2-1; no clear D gene. The CDR3 loop spans 13 amino acids. Trimming took off 2 bases at V and 8 bases at J, with 10 bases between the two ends. Germline V lookup: CDR1 SGHTA, CDR2 FQGTGA. The CDR3 nucleotides read TGTGCCAGCAGCTTAGGCGGCTCGGATGAGCAGTTCTTC. This sequence encodes CASSLGGSDEQFF.

J is TRBJ1-3 and V is TRBV6-5; maybe TRBD1 (6 bases). The germline V gene encodes CDR1 MNHEY and CDR2 SVGAGI. Trimming stripped 7 bases from V and 2 bases from J, with 6 bases between. CDR3 length: 12 amino acids. CDR3 amino acids: CASTGAGNTIYF. The CDR3 region has the DNA TGTGCCAGCACAGGGGCTGGAAACACCATATATTTT.

The J gene is TRBJ1-1, the V gene TRBV7-3, with a possible D match to TRBD1 (5 bases). V shed 2 bases and J shed 1 base, with 8 bases lying between them. From germline, CDR1 is SGHTA and CDR2 FQGTGA. The CDR3 consists of 14 residues. The CDR3 is CASSLGGRNTEAFF. CDR3 sequence (DNA): TGTGCCAGCAGCTTAGGGGGGAGGAACACTGAAGCTTTCTTT.

This chain connects TRBV3-1 (or the pseudogene TRBV3-2) to TRBJ2-6; no clear D gene. The CDR3 is 15 amino acids. Trimming removed 1 base at V and 0 bases at J, with 4 bases between. Germline CDR1 LGHDT, CDR2 YNNKEL (reference sequence). CDR3 residues: CASSQGGSGANVLTF. CDR3 DNA sequence: TGTGCCAGCAGCCAAGGAGGCTCTGGGGCCAACGTCCTGACTTTC.

J is TRBJ2-1 and V is TRBV7-3; 13 positions agree with TRBD2. Germline V gene data show CDR1 as SGHTA and CDR2 as FQGTGA. Trimming cost V 5 bases and J 8 bases; bases outside gene matches: 6. The CDR3 is made up of 15 amino acids. The CDR3, as DNA: TGTGCCAGCAGCCCGGGACTAGCGGGAAACGATGAGCAGTTCTTC. Amino acid sequence: CASSPGLAGNDEQFF.

The rearrangement uses TRBV6-6 and TRBJ1-4, with TRBD1 identical over 7 bases. From germline, CDR1 is MNHNY and CDR2 SVGAGI (reference sequence). This CDR3 comprises 15 residues. V shed 5 bases and J 7 bases; nucleotides not matched to a gene: 10. The CDR3 region is CASSRRTTGTEKLFF. The CDR3 DNA follows: TGTGCCAGCAGTCGACGAACGACAGGGACTGAAAAACTGTTTTTT.

The chain's CDR3 is CATSTGTYGYTF. In nucleotides, the CDR3 is TGTGCCACTAGTACCGGTACCTATGGCTACACCTTC. The J gene is TRBJ1-2, the V gene TRBV24-1; D call uncertain. V was pared by 10 bases and J by 4 bases, with 12 bases between. CDR1 and CDR2 (germline): KGHDR, SFDVKD. This CDR3 has 12 residues.

This clone has a handful of counts. The chain has TRBV6-2 or TRBV6-3 and TRBJ1-1; D gene uncertain. V lost 5 bases, J lost 4 bases, and 17 bases lay in between. The CDR3 covers 15 residues. Germline V lookup: CDR1 MNHEY, CDR2 SVGEGT. CDR3 sequence: CASSSGLYRGTEAFF. CDR3 coding DNA: TGTGCCAGCAGTAGCGGACTTTACCGTGGCACTGAAGCTTTCTTT.

The chain couples TRBV28 to TRBJ1-1, with TRBD1 as a possible D gene (6 bases). The length of the CDR3 is 16 residues. CDR1 and CDR2 (germline): MDHEN, SYDVKM. Trimming removed 8 bases from V and 2 bases from J, with 21 bases in between. Here the CDR3 reads CASAGGQPISNTEAFF. The CDR3 DNA follows: TGTGCCAGCGCTGGAGGACAGCCGATTTCCAACACTGAAGCTTTCTTT.

This clone was counted once. The rearrangement uses TRBV4-3 and TRBJ1-5; D remains unclear. V was trimmed by 0 bases and J by 9 bases, leaving 12 bases between them. From germline, CDR1 is LGHNA and CDR2 YSLEER. The CDR3 totals 14 residues. The CDR3 spells CASSQDPGERPQHF. DNA for the CDR3: TGCGCCAGCAGCCAAGATCCCGGGGAGCGGCCCCAGCATTTT.

The rearrangement links TRBV15 to TRBJ2-3; D call uncertain. Trimming left V 3 bases short and J 1 base short, with 11 bases between. From germline, CDR1 is LNHNV and CDR2 YYDKDF (reference sequence). The CDR3 runs 15 residues. Here the CDR3 reads CATSRGPPGTDTQYF. CDR3 nucleotide sequence: TGTGCCACCAGCAGGGGCCCACCTGGCACAGATACGCAGTATTTT.

V usage is TRBV4-2 and J usage is TRBJ1-1; D is ambiguous. The germline V gene encodes CDR1 LGHNA and CDR2 YNFKEQ. Trimming stripped 5 bases from V and 10 bases from J, with 14 bases between. This CDR3 is 12 amino acids long. CDR3 sequence (DNA): TGTGCCAGCAGCTTGGGCTCTAACGGAGCTTTCTTT. Translation gives CASSLGSNGAFF.

This clone was counted only a few times. The chain employs TRBV28 and TRBJ2-2, with D possibly TRBD1 on 6 matching bases. The CDR3 sequence is 14 residues long. The V end lost 5 bases, the J end lost 6 bases, and 13 bases lay between the germline ends. Germline assignment: CDR1 MDHEN and CDR2 SYDVKM. The chain's CDR3 is CASSNYNRAGELFF. The CDR3 DNA reads TGTGCCAGCAGTAACTACAACAGGGCCGGGGAGCTGTTTTTT.

The chain couples TRBV18 to TRBJ1-1; 8 nucleotides align to TRBD1. CDR3 length: 13 amino acids. The ends lost 6 bases at V and 7 bases at J; junction bases unmatched: 7. The germline V gene encodes CDR1 KGHSH and CDR2 LQKENI. CDR3 DNA: TGTGCCAGCTCGCTAACAGGGGGTGATGAAGCTTTCTTT. This sequence encodes CASSLTGGDEAFF. The complete variable domain, with remaining parts taken from reference TRBV18 and TRBJ1-1, reads NAGVMQNPRHLVRRRGQEARLRCSPMKGHSHVYWYRQLPEEGLKFMVYLQKENIIDESGMPKERFSAEFPKEGPSILRIQQVVRGDSAAYFCASSLTGGDEAFFGQGTRLTVV.

This chain links TRBV11-2 with TRBJ1-2; tentative D call: TRBD1 (5 bases). The CDR3 is 14 amino acids. Trimming took off 5 bases at V and 8 bases at J, with 18 bases between the two ends. CDR1 is SGHAT, CDR2 FQNNGV, per germline. DNA for the CDR3: TGTGCCAGCAGCCTGGGGCTCTCCGGGCGGGGCTACACCTTC. It codes for CASSLGLSGRGYTF.

The J gene is TRBJ1-2, the V gene TRBV19; 7 positions agree with TRBD1. J gave up 2 bases and V 5 bases, and 11 bases lay outside the gene matches. CDR1 LNHDA and CDR2 SQIVND come from the germline V gene (reference sequence). The CDR3 length is 16 residues. The DNA for the CDR3 is TGTGCCAGTAGTTCTGTTGACAGGGCCACAAACTATGGCTACACCTTC. Amino acid sequence: CASSSVDRATNYGYTF.

This chain uses TRBV7-7 with TRBJ2-7; D possibly corresponds to TRBD1 (5 bases). Trimming removed 0 bases at V and 2 bases at J, with 11 bases between. Per germline, CDR1 SSHAT and CDR2 FNYEAQ (reference sequence). CDR3 length equals 15 residues. DNA for the CDR3: TGTGCCAGCAGCTTAGCTAGAGGACAAGCCTACGAGCAGTACTTC. Amino acids: CASSLARGQAYEQYF.

The CDR3 bases are TGTGCCAGCTCACCACCGGACAGGGGAGGAGATACGCAGTATTTT. Its protein product is CASSPPDRGGDTQYF. The gene calls are TRBV18 and TRBJ2-3; the match to TRBD1 covers 9 bases. Losses at the gene ends were 0 bases for V and 5 bases for J; bases not matched to a gene: 3. Germline V CDR1 and CDR2: KGHSH, LQKENI. This CDR3 comprises 15 residues.

DNA for the CDR3: TGTGCCAGCAGTTTAGGCAGGTACTCCTACGAGCAGTACTTC. This sequence encodes CASSLGRYSYEQYF. This chain links TRBV27 with TRBJ2-7; D gene unclear. The CDR3 runs to 14 residues. Germline V gives CDR1 MNHEY, CDR2 SMNVEV (reference sequence). The germline V and J ends were trimmed by 2 bases and 0 bases, with 8 bases remaining between them.

This clone was picked up one time. The chain joins TRBV9 to TRBJ1-3, with a weak D call TRBD1 (5 bases). The germline CDR1 and CDR2 sequences are SGDLS and YYNGEE. V gave up 3 bases and J gave up 0 bases, with 10 bases separating them. The CDR3 sequence is 15 residues long. CDR3 sequence reads: CASSEYGASGNTIYF. CDR3 sequence (DNA): TGTGCCAGCAGCGAGTATGGGGCCTCTGGAAACACCATATATTTT.

The chain recombines TRBV28 with TRBJ1-6, with TRBD1 identical over 7 bases. Trimming removed 6 bases from V and 6 bases from J; junction bases left unmatched: 8. From germline, CDR1 is MDHEN and CDR2 SYDVKM. This CDR3 spans 15 amino acids. For the CDR3, the DNA is TGTGCCAGCAGAGTCGCGGACAGGACTAATTCACCCCTCCACTTT. This translates into CASRVADRTNSPLHF.

The rearrangement links TRBV10-3 to TRBJ1-5; D is possibly TRBD1 (5 bases). The CDR3 is 13 residues long. Germline V CDR1 and CDR2: ENHRY, SYGVKD. Trimming shortened V by 11 bases and J by 4 bases, and 15 bases separated the two germline ends. The CDR3 sequence is CAGGTLLNQPQHF. The CDR3 DNA is TGTGCCGGCGGGACTCTCCTTAATCAGCCCCAGCATTTT.

The chain links TRBV7-2 to TRBJ1-6; D gene ambiguous. The germline CDR1 and CDR2 sequences are SGHTA and FQGNSA. There are 14 residues in the CDR3. Deletions cut 3 bases from V and 6 bases from J, with 9 bases between. The CDR3 DNA sequence: TGTGCCAGCAGCTTGAGCGGGGTTAATTCACCCCTCCACTTT. Amino acids: CASSLSGVNSPLHF.

The chain recombines TRBV4-1 with TRBJ2-5; 8 positions agree with TRBD2. V gave up 4 bases and J gave up 2 bases; unmatched junction bases: 6. The CDR3 runs 15 residues. CDR1 is MGHRA, CDR2 YSYEKL, per germline. CDR3 sequence reads: CASSPRERGQETQYF. CDR3 nucleotide sequence: TGCGCCAGCAGCCCGAGGGAGCGGGGGCAAGAGACCCAGTACTTC.